Listed here are 2 T cell receptor beta chains from one sample, sequenced in a study of cytomegalovirus exposure and HLA in healthy donors. The repertoire was sequenced with immunoSEQ multiplex PCR; TCRdb's copy has only in-frame clones and lacks some. The table has about 160,000 clones, roughly 91% seen once. Source material: PBMCs. These receptors originate from a man aged 18 to 29 in good health and CMV-seropositive.

This chain connects TRBV29-1 to TRBJ2-5, with D tentatively TRBD2 (6 bases). Trimming shortened V by 2 bases and J by 6 bases, and 16 bases separated the two germline ends. The CDR3 spans 14 residues. From germline, CDR1 is SQVTM and CDR2 ANQGSEA. The CDR3 DNA reads TGCAGCGTTGAAAATCCCGGGGGTACGAAGACCCAGTACTTC. It yields the protein CSVENPGGTKTQYF.

The chain recombines TRBV11-2 with TRBJ1-1; no reliable D call. Germline CDR1 is SGHAT and CDR2 is FQNNGV. The CDR3 has 16 amino acids. Trimming cost V 1 base and J 11 bases, with 23 bases left between them. The CDR3 reads CASSLVSWEDLARAFF. In nucleotides, the CDR3 is TGTGCCAGCAGCTTAGTCTCCTGGGAGGACCTAGCAAGGGCTTTCTTT. Drawing the rest from reference TRBV11-2 and TRBJ1-1, the complete variable domain is EAGVAQSPRYKIIEKRQSVAFWCNPISGHATLYWYQQILGQGPKLLIQFQNNGVVDDSQLPKDRFSAERLKGVDSTLKIQPAKLEDSAVYLCASSLVSWEDLARAFFGQGTRLTVV.